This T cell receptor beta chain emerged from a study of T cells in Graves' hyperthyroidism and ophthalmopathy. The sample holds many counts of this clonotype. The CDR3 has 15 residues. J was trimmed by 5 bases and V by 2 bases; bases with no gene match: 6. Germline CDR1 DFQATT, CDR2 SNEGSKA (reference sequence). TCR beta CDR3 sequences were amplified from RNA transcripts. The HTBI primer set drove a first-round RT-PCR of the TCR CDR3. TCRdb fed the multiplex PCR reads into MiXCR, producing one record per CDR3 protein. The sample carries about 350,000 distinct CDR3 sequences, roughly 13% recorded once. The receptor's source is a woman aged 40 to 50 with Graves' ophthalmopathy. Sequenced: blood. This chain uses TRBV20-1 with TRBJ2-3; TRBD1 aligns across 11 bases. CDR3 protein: CSARPGTGGGDTQYF. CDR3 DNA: TGCAGTGCTAGACCCGGGACAGGGGGTGGAGATACGCAGTATTTT.